Listed below are T cell receptor beta chains from one sample, sequenced in a study of blood T cell repertoires in COVID-19. Sequencing used immunoSEQ multiplex PCR; TCRdb keeps in-frame clones, though not all of them. The sample has approximately 500,000 clones, roughly nine tenths seen once; the top ten hold 7.8%. What was sequenced was peripheral blood. The receptors here all came from a woman aged 50 to 60 with COVID-19, enrolled during active disease. Both conserved end residues are trimmed from each CDR3. The D gene is left open where the match is weak.

j_gene	d_gene	v_gene	CDR3aa
TRBJ2-7	NA	TRBV21-1	ARQGAVRAVLRAGHQA
TRBJ1-2	TRBD1	TRBV2	ASSYYRGNYGYT
TRBJ2-1	NA	TRBV7-7	ASSLGTSNNEQF
TRBJ1-1	TRBD1	TRBV19	ASSTGGLTEAF
TRBJ1-3	NA	TRBV6-1	ASSEAGAAGNTIY
TRBJ2-3	NA	TRBV3-1/TRBV3-2	ASSQTNPIAADTQY
TRBJ2-4	NA	TRBV28	ATRGLPKNIQY
TRBJ2-4	NA	TRBV2	ASSEIAGGNIQY
TRBJ2-7	NA	TRBV15	ATSLGAEQY
TRBJ2-7	TRBD2	TRBV27	ASSLGGTSSYEQY
TRBJ1-1	NA	TRBV11-2	ASSLEAYTEAF
TRBJ2-7	NA	TRBV10-3	AISEASYEQY
TRBJ2-3	NA	TRBV12-3/TRBV12-4	ASSLGRDTQY
TRBJ1-3	NA	TRBV7-9	ASSSSQEAGNTIY
TRBJ1-4	NA	TRBV10-3	ATRAGEKLF
TRBJ2-7	NA	TRBV10-3	AIKTGLFYEQY
TRBJ2-3	TRBD1	TRBV10-1	ASSAGTGSTDTQY
TRBJ1-1	TRBD1	TRBV6-5	ASTTPRGLKAF
TRBJ1-6	TRBD1	TRBV3-1/TRBV3-2	ASSQIGGEDSPLH
TRBJ1-1	NA	TRBV12-3/TRBV12-4	ASSSSGSPEAF
TRBJ2-1	NA	TRBV5-4	ASSLEGPSRNEQF
TRBJ2-7	NA	TRBV27	ASSSLADTYEQY
TRBJ2-3	NA	TRBV15	ATSITDTQY
TRBJ1-1	TRBD1	TRBV5-6	ASSIGLLQGKGAF
TRBJ2-1	TRBD1	TRBV2	ASVGVGGHEQF
TRBJ2-5	NA	TRBV5-1	ASSRGWEETQY